These 3 T cell receptor beta chains were sequenced from one sample in a study of blood T cell repertoires in COVID-19 (dated by TCRdb to the early 2020s). Preparation of the library involved the immunoSEQ multiplex PCR assay. The clones in this table, taken by TCRdb from immuneACCESS, are in-frame only. Not every clone is retained; where verified, under half of the shortfall comes from an unresolved V gene, and the cause of the rest is unknown. The sample has around 200,000 clones on record, roughly 82% of them singletons. About 6% of the sample belongs to the ten largest clones. Sequencing was performed on PBMCs or T cells enriched from blood (not recorded which). The receptors here all came from a man in his forties with acute COVID-19.

A single count supports this clone. V is TRBV27 and J is TRBJ1-1; D call uncertain. The CDR3 runs 11 residues. Looked up from germline, CDR1 is MNHEY and CDR2 is SMNVEV (reference sequence). V shed 9 bases and J shed 3 bases, with 8 bases lying between them. CDR3: CASFRYTEAFF. DNA for the CDR3: TGTGCCAGTTTCAGGTACACTGAAGCTTTCTTT.

The chain recombines TRBV28 with TRBJ1-2, with D possibly TRBD1 on 6 matching bases. V shed 3 bases and J shed 5 bases, with 16 bases lying between them. This CDR3 has 15 residues. The germline V gene encodes CDR1 MDHEN and CDR2 SYDVKM. The CDR3 sequence: CASSFHDRSLYGYTF. In DNA form, the CDR3 reads TGTGCCAGCAGTTTCCACGACAGGTCGCTTTATGGCTACACCTTC.

This chain uses TRBV2 with TRBJ2-1, with D hard to call. V was clipped by 2 bases and J by 10 bases, with 6 bases between them. The CDR3 is made up of 11 amino acids. The germline gives CDR1 SNHLY, CDR2 FYNNEI. The DNA for the CDR3 is TGTGCCAGCAGTGAAATGGGCGAGCAGTTCTTC. This sequence encodes CASSEMGEQFF.